These 19 T cell receptor beta chains were sequenced from one sample in a study of blood T cell repertoires in COVID-19. Method: immunoSEQ multiplex PCR; TCRdb's copy keeps in-frame clones and lacks some. The profile shows 300,000 to 450,000 clones, more than 70% of them singletons. Sample: PBMCs or T cells enriched from blood (not recorded which). These TCRs come from a woman younger than 35 who had recovered from COVID-19.

This chain links TRBV7-3 with TRBJ2-5; D is possibly TRBD2 (5 bases). V dropped 5 bases and J dropped 9 bases, with 16 bases sitting between them. This CDR3 has 13 amino acids. Germline loops: CDR1 SGHTA, CDR2 FQGTGA. CDR3 coding DNA: TGTGCCAGCAGCGCAAACCACCGGGAAGCCCAGTACTTC. This codes for CASSANHREAQYF.

This chain links TRBV7-8 with TRBJ1-5, with 9 bases aligning to TRBD1. This CDR3 region has 15 residues. Trimming at V came to 1 base and at J to 7 bases, leaving 5 bases not matched to a gene. Germline assignment: CDR1 SGHVS and CDR2 FQNEAQ. CDR3 sequence: CASSLEGQGDQPQHF. CDR3 coding DNA: TGTGCCAGCAGCTTAGAGGGACAGGGAGACCAGCCCCAGCATTTT. The full variable domain, its missing parts supplied by reference TRBV7-8 and TRBJ1-5, is GAGVSQSPRYKVAKRGQDVALRCDPISGHVSLFWYQQALGQGPEFLTYFQNEAQLDKSGLPSDRFFAERPEGSVSTLKIQRTQQEDSAVYLCASSLEGQGDQPQHFGDGTRLSIL.

The V and J genes are TRBV9 and TRBJ2-1, with a possible D match to TRBD1 (6 bases). V lost 4 bases to trimming and J lost 6 bases, with 14 bases between them. Germline loops: CDR1 SGDLS, CDR2 YYNGEE. This CDR3 is built from 14 residues. CDR3 bases: TGTGCCAGCAGCTCAAGGGGACACCTCAATGAGCAGTTCTTC. Its protein is CASSSRGHLNEQFF.

This chain connects TRBV10-2 to TRBJ2-3, with D hard to call. The CDR3 spans 12 residues. CDR1 is WSHSY, CDR2 SAAADI, per germline. Trimming took 2 bases from V and 8 from J, leaving 8 bases between them. DNA for the CDR3: TGCGCCAGCAGTGAGAAAAAGAGTACGCAGTATTTT. It encodes CASSEKKSTQYF.

J is TRBJ1-6 and V is TRBV7-9; 9 positions match TRBD1. The trim removed 4 bases at V and 9 bases at J, leaving 1 base unmatched. Germline CDR1 and CDR2: SEHNR and FQNEAQ (reference sequence). The CDR3 runs to 13 residues. This chain's CDR3 is CASSSDRGSPLHF. The CDR3 DNA reads TGTGCCAGCAGCTCGGACAGGGGTTCACCCCTCCACTTT.

V usage is TRBV7-2 and J usage is TRBJ1-3; D might be TRBD1 (5 bases). Per the germline V gene, CDR1 is SGHTA and CDR2 is FQGNSA. V dropped 4 bases and J dropped 0 bases, with 10 bases sitting between them. The CDR3 contains 15 residues. The CDR3 sequence: CASSSRQSSGNTIYF. The CDR3 coding sequence is TGTGCCAGCAGCTCAAGACAGAGCTCTGGAAACACCATATATTTT.

This chain links TRBV7-8 with TRBJ1-4, with 7 bases aligning to TRBD1. The V gene's germline CDR1 is SGHVS and CDR2 FQNEAQ. This CDR3 spans 14 amino acids. V gave up 5 bases and J gave up 8 bases; unmatched junction bases: 8. The CDR3 coding sequence is TGTGCCAGCAGCCCGACAGGGACCAACGAAAAACTGTTTTTT. It codes for CASSPTGTNEKLFF.

V gene TRBV5-6 combines with J gene TRBJ1-2; D is unclear. Germline V gene sequence: CDR1 SGHDT, CDR2 YYEEEE. Between the trimmed V and J ends, which lost 0 bases and 3 bases, there was a span of 9 bases. The CDR3 runs 14 residues. CDR3 region: CASSLGPSHYGYTF. CDR3 coding DNA: TGTGCCAGCAGCTTGGGTCCGAGCCACTATGGCTACACCTTC.

This clone was detected a few times. This sequence joins TRBV7-9 and TRBJ1-6; 8 bases are shared with TRBD1. CDR1 and CDR2 from the germline V gene are SEHNR and FQNEAQ (reference sequence). This CDR3 has 16 residues. Trimming removed 2 bases from V and 3 bases from J; junction bases left unmatched: 3. CDR3 bases: TGTGCCAGCAGCTTACGGACAGGGAACTATAATTCACCCCTCCACTTT. It codes for CASSLRTGNYNSPLHF.

This clone came up a few times. This chain connects TRBV30 to TRBJ1-1; D possibly corresponds to TRBD1 (6 bases). Germline CDR1 reads GTSNPN; CDR2 reads SVGIG (reference sequence). Deletions cut 0 bases from V and 7 bases from J, with 9 bases between. This CDR3 region has 12 residues. In DNA, the CDR3 is TGTGCCTGGAGTGTATCAGGGGATGAAGCTTTCTTT. Translating it yields CAWSVSGDEAFF.

The chain joins TRBV5-4 to TRBJ2-5; 15 bases map to TRBD2. V lost 4 bases to trimming and J lost 2 bases; unmatched junction nucleotides: 3. This CDR3 is built from 16 residues. The germline gives CDR1 SGHNT, CDR2 YYREEE (reference sequence). CDR3 DNA sequence: TGTGCCAGCAGCGGCGGGACTAGCGGGGGGCAAGAGACCCAGTACTTC. Its protein is CASSGGTSGGQETQYF.

Remarks on this clone: A junction end diverges from the germline sequence, so it may reflect a read error. The chain recombines TRBV7-7 with TRBJ2-1; maybe TRBD1 (6 bases). The CDR3 spans 13 residues. Germline CDR1 reads SSHAT; CDR2 reads FNYEAQ (reference sequence). CDR3 residues: CASSLGQNNEQFF. CDR3 sequence (DNA): TGTGCTAGCAGCCTAGGACAGAACAATGAGCAGTTCTTC.

This clone has a handful of counts. J is TRBJ1-2 and V is TRBV7-9, with a weak D call TRBD1 (6 bases). CDR3 length: 14 residues. Trimming took off 5 bases at V and 2 bases at J, with 12 bases between the two ends. The germline V gene encodes CDR1 SEHNR and CDR2 FQNEAQ (reference sequence). The CDR3 coding sequence is TGTGCCAGCAGCAGACAGGCCGAAAACTATGGCTACACCTTC. Protein product: CASSRQAENYGYTF.

This clone has a handful of counts. This chain connects TRBV5-6 to TRBJ2-1, with D unclear. V was clipped by 1 base and J by 6 bases, with 2 bases between them. The germline CDR1 and CDR2 sequences are SGHDT and YYEEEE. The CDR3 covers 11 residues. CDR3 sequence (DNA): TGTGCCAGCAGCTTGCTCAATGAGCAGTTCTTC. It yields the protein CASSLLNEQFF. Full variable domain (outside the CDR3, taken from reference TRBV5-6 and TRBJ2-1): DAGVTQSPTHLIKTRGQQVTLRCSPKSGHDTVSWYQQALGQGPQFIFQYYEEEERQRGNFPDRFSGHQFPNYSSELNVNALLLGDSALYLCASSLLNEQFFGPGTRLTVL.

This chain uses TRBV5-1 with TRBJ1-4; a possible D gene is TRBD1 (5 bases). The CDR3 contains 14 residues. V was trimmed by 4 bases and J by 3 bases, leaving 10 bases between them. Germline CDR1 reads SGHRS; CDR2 reads YFSETQ. The CDR3 spells CASSQDSPNEKLFF. As DNA, the CDR3 is TGCGCCAGCAGCCAAGACAGTCCTAATGAAAAACTGTTTTTT. The full variable domain, its missing parts supplied by reference TRBV5-1 and TRBJ1-4, is KAGVTQTPRYLIKTRGQQVTLSCSPISGHRSVSWYQQTPGQGLQFLFEYFSETQRNKGNFPGRFSGRQFSNSRSEMNVSTLELGDSALYLCASSQDSPNEKLFFGSGTQLSVL.

The rearrangement joins TRBV28 to TRBJ2-1; the match to TRBD2 covers 10 bases. The trim removed 8 bases at V and 4 bases at J, leaving 5 bases unmatched. The CDR3 spans 14 residues. Germline V gives CDR1 MDHEN, CDR2 SYDVKM. The CDR3 loop reads CASQTSGEYNEQFF. DNA of the CDR3: TGTGCCAGCCAAACTAGCGGGGAATACAATGAGCAGTTCTTC.

The V gene is TRBV6-6, the J gene TRBJ1-2, with a possible D match to TRBD1 (6 bases). V was cut by 6 bases and J by 5 bases, with 16 bases left in between. Germline values: CDR1 MNHNY, CDR2 SVGAGI (reference sequence). The CDR3 has 14 residues. The CDR3, as DNA: TGTGCCAGCAGCCTCGGACAGCGGGAGTATGGCTACACCTTC. Amino acid sequence: CASSLGQREYGYTF.

This clone was detected once. The V call is TRBV28, the J call TRBJ2-6, with D unresolved. The CDR3 runs 14 residues. Trimming pared 3 bases from V and 0 bases from J, leaving 3 bases between. CDR1 is MDHEN, CDR2 SYDVKM, per germline. The CDR3 is CASSFRSGANVLTF. The CDR3 DNA sequence: TGTGCCAGCAGTTTCCGCTCTGGGGCCAACGTCCTGACTTTC.

This sequence joins TRBV19 and TRBJ1-5, with D possibly being TRBD1 (6 bases). The V gene lost 3 bases and the J gene lost 5 bases, with 20 bases spanning the gap. There are 17 residues in the CDR3. Germline values: CDR1 LNHDA, CDR2 SQIVND (reference sequence). In DNA form, the CDR3 reads TGTGCCAGTAGTATGGGGGGGGCGCGTAGGTATTATCAGCCCCAGCATTTT. Protein sequence: CASSMGGARRYYQPQHF.